This entry lists 28 T cell receptor beta chains sequenced from one sample in a study of control samples from healthy donors and cancer patients. Data came from immunoSEQ multiplex PCR; TCRdb stores just in-frame clones and leaves some out. The data show about 77,000 clones, approximately 92% seen once. Input material: blood. The receptors were gathered from a woman aged 55-69 years in good health.

The chain combines TRBV30 with TRBJ1-1, with unresolved D. The CDR3 length is 11 residues. Trimming removed 2 bases from V and 3 bases from J, with 4 bases in between. Per germline, CDR1 GTSNPN and CDR2 SVGIG (reference sequence). The CDR3 DNA follows: TGTGCCTGGAGTAGTTACACTGAAGCTTTCTTT. It codes for CAWSSYTEAFF.

The chain combines TRBV29-1 with TRBJ2-1; TRBD2 matches at 10 bases. The junction had 3 bases not matched to a gene; V was cut back by 1 base and J by 6 bases. Germline V gene sequence: CDR1 SQVTM, CDR2 ANQGSEA. The CDR3 extends over 14 amino acids. The CDR3 loop reads CSVEVASGSNEQFF. The CDR3, as DNA: TGCAGCGTTGAAGTTGCTAGCGGGAGCAATGAGCAGTTCTTC.

The CDR3 bases are TGTGCCAGTAGTAACAGGGGCCTAACTGAAGCTTTCTTT. It specifies CASSNRGLTEAFF. This chain joins TRBV19 and TRBJ1-1; 7 bases match TRBD1. The CDR3 totals 13 residues. Per germline, CDR1 LNHDA and CDR2 SQIVND (reference sequence). J was trimmed by 5 bases and V by 4 bases; bases with no gene match: 4.

The chain carries TRBV10-2 and TRBJ1-1; a weak D match, TRBD1 (6 bases). Trimming took 3 bases from V and 0 from J, leaving 29 bases between them. Looked up from germline, CDR1 is WSHSY and CDR2 is SAAADI. The CDR3 has 21 amino acids. The CDR3 bases are TGCGCCAGCAGTGAAGCAAAGGGTGTAAGGACAGACGCGCGATTGAACACTGAAGCTTTCTTT. Its protein is CASSEAKGVRTDARLNTEAFF.

The chain joins TRBV7-3 to TRBJ2-3; no firm D call. The CDR3 is 15 amino acids. The germline CDR1 and CDR2 sequences are SGHTA and FQGTGA. The germline V and J ends were trimmed by 2 bases and 1 base, with 10 bases remaining between them. The CDR3 spells CASSLLGVRTDTQYF. The CDR3 nucleotides read TGTGCCAGCAGCTTATTAGGCGTCCGCACAGATACGCAGTATTTT.

The V gene is TRBV28, the J gene TRBJ1-5; 7 positions agree with TRBD1. Germline CDR1 and CDR2: MDHEN and SYDVKM. Trimming took 2 bases from V and 4 from J; bases not matched to a gene: 5. This CDR3 comprises 15 residues. The CDR3 region has the DNA TGTGCCAGCAGTTTAAGAGGGGGCCGGAATCAGCCCCAGCATTTT. Amino acid sequence: CASSLRGGRNQPQHF.

This chain links TRBV4-2 with TRBJ1-1; maybe TRBD1 (5 bases). The CDR3 runs 14 residues. Looked up from germline, CDR1 is LGHNA and CDR2 is YNFKEQ. Between the trimmed V and J ends, which lost 0 bases and 6 bases, there was a span of 11 bases. DNA for the CDR3: TGTGCCAGCAGCCAAGATCGCGGGGGAGCTGAAGCTTTCTTT. Residues: CASSQDRGGAEAFF.

The rearrangement joins TRBV30 to TRBJ1-5; D call uncertain. The CDR3 contains 14 residues. V dropped 4 bases and J dropped 7 bases, with 17 bases sitting between them. The germline V gene encodes CDR1 GTSNPN and CDR2 SVGIG (reference sequence). CDR3: CAWNGKGPEQPQHF. In DNA form, the CDR3 reads TGTGCCTGGAACGGGAAAGGTCCGGAACAGCCCCAGCATTTT.

The J gene is TRBJ1-4, the V gene TRBV28; 9 bases are a match to TRBD1. The CDR3 covers 16 residues. Trimming removed 5 bases from V and 8 bases from J; junction bases left unmatched: 12. Germline V gene data show CDR1 as MDHEN and CDR2 as SYDVKM. CDR3 bases: TGTGCCAGCAGTCTCATGGCCGGGACAGGGACCGAAAAACTGTTTTTT. It specifies CASSLMAGTGTEKLFF.

On this clone: The sample holds other DNA sequences that translate to the same CDR3. V is TRBV5-4 and J is TRBJ2-7; 8 bases are shared with TRBD1. Germline-derived CDR1 and CDR2 are SGHNT and YYREEE (reference sequence). V lost 4 bases, J lost 1 base, and 4 bases stayed unmatched. This CDR3 has 14 amino acids. The CDR3 region is CASSPRTGSYEQYF. In nucleotides, the CDR3 is TGTGCCAGCAGCCCGAGGACAGGGTCCTACGAGCAGTACTTC. The full variable domain, its missing parts supplied by reference TRBV5-4 and TRBJ2-7, is ETGVTQSPTHLIKTRGQQVTLRCSSQSGHNTVSWYQQALGQGPQFIFQYYREEENGRGNFPPRFSGLQFPNYSSELNVNALELDDSALYLCASSPRTGSYEQYFGPGTRLTVT.

The chain employs TRBV19 and TRBJ2-2; D may be TRBD2 (7 bases). Germline V CDR1 and CDR2: LNHDA, SQIVND (reference sequence). The CDR3 is 14 amino acids. Trimming removed 7 bases from V and 6 bases from J, with 15 bases in between. In DNA, the CDR3 is TGTGCCAGTAAAAGGGGGGGCCCCGCCGGGGAGCTGTTTTTT. Its protein is CASKRGGPAGELFF.

The chain recombines TRBV5-6 with TRBJ2-3, with D uncertain. CDR3 size: 15 residues. The ends were cut back, 5 bases at V and 4 bases at J, with 17 bases in the middle. Germline V gene lookup returns CDR1 SGHDT and CDR2 YYEEEE. The CDR3 bases are TGTGCCAGCAGTTATCGGGCTCGAGGCGCAGATACGCAGTATTTT. It translates to CASSYRARGADTQYF.

V gene TRBV6-2 or TRBV6-3 combines with J gene TRBJ2-7; 7 bases match TRBD1. The CDR3 is 15 amino acids. Germline V gene data show CDR1 as MNHEY and CDR2 as SVGEGT. The junction had 10 bases not matched to a gene; V was cut back by 2 bases and J by 6 bases. CDR3 coding DNA: TGTGCCAGCAGTTACGCAGGGGGTTCGTATCCCGAGCAGTACTTC. It yields the protein CASSYAGGSYPEQYF.

The chain employs TRBV5-1 and TRBJ2-5, with 9 bases that match TRBD2. V shed 0 bases, J shed 2 bases, and the junction held 8 bases outside the gene matches. CDR3 length: 17 amino acids. The germline CDR1 and CDR2 sequences are SGHRS and YFSETQ. The CDR3 reads CASSLGASGEGQETQYF. CDR3 DNA: TGCGCCAGCAGCTTGGGGGCTAGCGGGGAAGGACAAGAGACCCAGTACTTC.

This chain links TRBV27 with TRBJ2-1, with D perhaps matching TRBD1 (7 bases). The germline gives CDR1 MNHEY, CDR2 SMNVEV (reference sequence). Trimming took off 4 bases at V and 9 bases at J, with 19 bases between the two ends. This CDR3 spans 15 amino acids. CDR3 residues: CASSSGGGALIEQFF. The CDR3 coding sequence is TGTGCCAGCAGTTCAGGAGGGGGCGCTTTAATTGAGCAGTTCTTC.

The rearrangement joins TRBV7-2 to TRBJ1-5, with D maybe TRBD1 (6 bases). Looked up from germline, CDR1 is SGHTA and CDR2 is FQGNSA. The V end lost 1 base, the J end lost 5 bases, and 12 bases lay between the germline ends. The CDR3 consists of 15 residues. The CDR3 region has the DNA TGTGCCAGCAGCTTAGAAACAGGGCGATATCAGCCCCAGCATTTT. As protein: CASSLETGRYQPQHF.

The V and J genes are TRBV6-5 and TRBJ1-1, with D possibly TRBD1 on 5 matching bases. CDR1 is MNHEY and CDR2 is SVGAGI in the germline V gene. V lost 10 bases and J 1 base, leaving 16 bases between the germline ends. This CDR3 is 14 amino acids long. CDR3 in amino acids: CATKTDTENTEAFF. The CDR3 nucleotides are TGTGCCACCAAGACAGACACAGAGAACACTGAAGCTTTCTTT.

The chain employs TRBV7-3 and TRBJ2-3; D may be TRBD2 (6 bases). The ends were cut back, 4 bases at V and 2 bases at J, with 13 bases in the middle. This CDR3 has 15 amino acids. Germline V gene data show CDR1 as SGHTA and CDR2 as FQGTGA. The CDR3 DNA sequence: TGTGCCAGCAGCTCGGGGGTCTCAGCCACAGATACGCAGTATTTT. Translating gives CASSSGVSATDTQYF.

The gene calls are TRBV18 and TRBJ1-2; TRBD1 matches 7 bases. This CDR3 is built from 15 residues. Per germline, CDR1 KGHSH and CDR2 LQKENI. Trimming cost V 6 bases and J 4 bases; bases outside gene matches: 11. As DNA, the CDR3 is TGTGCCAGCTCGCCTTATACAGGGGAGTTCTATGGCTACACCTTC. Encoded protein: CASSPYTGEFYGYTF.

V usage is TRBV15 and J usage is TRBJ2-3; a weak D match, TRBD1 (6 bases). This CDR3 has 14 residues. V was clipped by 0 bases and J by 6 bases, with 10 bases between them. Germline assignment: CDR1 LNHNV and CDR2 YYDKDF (reference sequence). CDR3 region: CATSRDQGSDTQYF. CDR3 bases: TGTGCCACCAGCAGAGATCAGGGGTCGGATACGCAGTATTTT.

V is TRBV18 and J is TRBJ1-6; 10 nucleotides align to TRBD1. Germline V CDR1 and CDR2: KGHSH, LQKENI. Trimming cost V 0 bases and J 8 bases; bases outside gene matches: 7. This CDR3 spans 17 amino acids. CDR3 residues: CASSPPSTGTGDSPLHF. CDR3 coding DNA: TGTGCCAGCTCACCACCGAGTACCGGGACAGGGGATTCACCCCTCCACTTT.

The J gene is TRBJ2-6, the V gene TRBV28; TRBD1 agrees at 8 bases. Germline values: CDR1 MDHEN, CDR2 SYDVKM. Trimming took 1 base from V and 0 from J; bases not matched to a gene: 5. The CDR3 consists of 18 residues. CDR3 bases: TGTGCCAGCAGTTTATTAGGACAGGGTAGCTCTGGGGCCAACGTCCTGACTTTC. Its protein is CASSLLGQGSSGANVLTF.

V and J are TRBV27 and TRBJ2-1; 8 bases map to TRBD1. This CDR3 is 16 amino acids long. J was trimmed by 2 bases and V by 5 bases; bases with no gene match: 8. The V gene's germline CDR1 is MNHEY and CDR2 SMNVEV (reference sequence). The CDR3 region is CASSVRRTGPYNEQFF. CDR3 coding DNA: TGTGCCAGCAGTGTGAGAAGGACAGGGCCCTACAATGAGCAGTTCTTC.

The rearrangement links TRBV4-1 to TRBJ2-3; TRBD1 agrees at 10 bases. The CDR3 has 16 amino acids. V was pared by 6 bases and J by 4 bases, with 10 bases of the junction left unmatched. Germline V CDR1 and CDR2: MGHRA, YSYEKL. In DNA form, the CDR3 reads TGCGCCAGCAGACAAACATCCGGGACAGGGGCAGATACGCAGTATTTT. It encodes CASRQTSGTGADTQYF.

In the case of this clone: Other DNA sequences from this sample encode an identical CDR3 as well. The chain combines TRBV19 with TRBJ2-5; D is unclear. CDR1 LNHDA and CDR2 SQIVND come from the germline V gene (reference sequence). The CDR3 has 11 residues. Trimming pared 3 bases from V and 5 bases from J, leaving 4 bases between. The DNA for the CDR3 is TGTGCCAGTAGTATTCAGGAGACCCAGTACTTC. Its translation is CASSIQETQYF.

The chain links TRBV2 to TRBJ1-5; D unclear. Deletions cut 7 bases from V and 7 bases from J, with 20 bases between. The CDR3 runs to 15 residues. Germline V gene lookup returns CDR1 SNHLY and CDR2 FYNNEI. CDR3 residues: CASTEGGGPRQPQHF. DNA for the CDR3: TGTGCCAGCACCGAGGGAGGCGGTCCAAGGCAGCCCCAGCATTTT.

The chain links TRBV11-2 to TRBJ1-4; D is unclear. Trimming took 11 bases from V and 8 from J, leaving 24 bases between them. From germline, CDR1 is SGHAT and CDR2 FQNNGV. CDR3 length: 15 amino acids. This CDR3 is CAAGAVGKGGEKLFF. CDR3 in DNA: TGTGCCGCCGGAGCGGTCGGTAAGGGCGGAGAAAAACTGTTTTTT. Supplemented by reference TRBV11-2 and TRBJ1-4, the full variable domain reads EAGVAQSPRYKIIEKRQSVAFWCNPISGHATLYWYQQILGQGPKLLIQFQNNGVVDDSQLPKDRFSAERLKGVDSTLKIQPAKLEDSAVYLCAAGAVGKGGEKLFFGSGTQLSVL.

The rearrangement uses TRBV7-9 and TRBJ1-1, with TRBD1 matching 10 bases. The germline V gene encodes CDR1 SEHNR and CDR2 FQNEAQ (reference sequence). The CDR3 runs to 12 residues. The trim removed 11 bases at V and 6 bases at J, leaving 6 bases unmatched. CDR3 coding DNA: TGTGCCGGAGACAGGGGGCAGGCTGAAGCTTTCTTT. This sequence encodes CAGDRGQAEAFF.